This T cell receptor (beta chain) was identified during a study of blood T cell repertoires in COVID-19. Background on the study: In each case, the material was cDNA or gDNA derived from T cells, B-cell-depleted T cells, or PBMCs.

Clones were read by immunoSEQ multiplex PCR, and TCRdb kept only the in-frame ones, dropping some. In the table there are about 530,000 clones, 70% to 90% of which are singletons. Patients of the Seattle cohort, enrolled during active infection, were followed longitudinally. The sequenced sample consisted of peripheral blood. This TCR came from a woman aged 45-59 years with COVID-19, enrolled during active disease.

The CDR3 bases are TGTGCCTGGACCGAAGGACAGGGGATCAACTATGGCTACACCTTC. Protein: CAWTEGQGINYGYTF. The chain is built from TRBV30 and TRBJ1-2; 9 bases fit TRBD1. Germline V gene sequence: CDR1 GTSNPN, CDR2 SVGIG (reference sequence). The V and J ends lost 4 bases and 2 bases, in that order; junction bases with no gene match: 8. The CDR3 loop spans 15 amino acids.